This TCR beta chain emerged from a study of cytomegalovirus exposure and HLA in healthy donors. With 60 Vbeta and 13 Jbeta primers, the PCR was carried out. Produced via immunoSEQ multiplex PCR; TCRdb's table is partial and in-frame only. Of 70,000 to 90,000 clones listed, roughly two thirds are singletons. This CDR3 region has 14 residues. Germline loops: CDR1 MNHNS, CDR2 SASEGT. Trimming at V came to 8 bases and at J to 4 bases, leaving 4 bases not matched to a gene. This TCR came from a man in his 60s in good health and CMV-seropositive. What was sequenced was PBMCs. This rearrangement joins TRBV6-1 to TRBJ2-5; 13 nucleotides match TRBD2. The CDR3 loop reads CASSTSGGRETQYF. The CDR3 DNA sequence: TGTGCCAGCTCGACTAGCGGGGGGAGAGAGACCCAGTACTTC.